A selection of T cell receptor beta chains follows, all from one sample in a study of T-cell memory formation after mild COVID-19. TCRdb reprocessed the 5' RACE reads with MiXCR, giving one entry per CDR3 protein. In the table there are under 550,000 distinct CDR3 sequences, 15% to 20% of which are singletons. Sequenced: PBMCs or a T cell subset sorted from them (not recorded which). The receptor set was obtained from an adult woman who had mild COVID-19 (a few samples of this study predate the infection). Cell type and time point are not known. CDR3s include the opening cysteine and the closing phenylalanine or tryptophan. A D gene is named only where the DNA matches it firmly. Size is omitted from some rows. Given values are once, few, many or a class for expanded clones.

cdr3_aa	cdr3_nt	d_call	v_call	j_call	clone_size
CASSMGGYRGNEQFF	TGTGCCAGCAGCATGGGAGGATATAGAGGCAATGAGCAGTTCTTC	-	TRBV5-5	TRBJ2-1	many
CASSWRTRPTGSGYNEQFF	TGTGCCAGCAGCTGGAGAACCCGACCCACAGGGTCGGGTTACAATGAGCAGTTCTTC	-	TRBV5-5	TRBJ2-1	-
CSAEDTSSPGELFF	TGCAGTGCTGAGGACACGAGCAGTCCCGGGGAGCTGTTTTTT	-	TRBV20-1	TRBJ2-2	few
CASTQENEQFF	TGTGCCAGCACCCAAGAAAATGAGCAGTTCTTC	-	TRBV12-3/TRBV12-4	TRBJ2-1	-
CASSSVLLAGGPPTYNVQFF	TGTGCCAGCAGCTCCGTCCTTCTAGCGGGGGGGCCGCCCACCTACAATGTGCAGTTCTTC	TRBD2	TRBV7-8	TRBJ2-1	-
CASGAGQGAFGYTF	TGTGCCAGCGGGGCGGGACAGGGGGCTTTTGGCTACACCTTC	TRBD1	TRBV7-2	TRBJ1-2	-
CASSIGRGYTDTQYF	TGTGCCAGCAGTATAGGGCGGGGATACACAGATACGCAGTATTTT	-	TRBV3-1	TRBJ2-3	-
CSARVGGQGNYGYTF	TGCAGTGCTAGAGTAGGCGGACAGGGGAACTATGGCTACACCTTC	TRBD1	TRBV20-1	TRBJ1-2	many
CASSQDPRGQGREKLFF	TGTGCCAGCAGCCAAGATCCCCGGGGTCAAGGACGTGAAAAACTGTTTTTT	-	TRBV4-2	TRBJ1-4	few
CASSPDRRAQYF	TGTGCCAGCAGCCCGGACAGGCGGGCCCAGTACTTC	TRBD1	TRBV4-2	TRBJ2-5	few
CASSLVGDPYNEQFF	TGCGCCAGCAGCTTGGTGGGGGACCCCTACAATGAGCAGTTCTTC	-	TRBV5-1	TRBJ2-1	-
CASSYLAGGPYNEQFF	TGTGCCAGCAGTTACTTAGCGGGAGGGCCCTACAATGAGCAGTTCTTC	TRBD2	TRBV6-2/TRBV6-3	TRBJ2-1	-
CASSVGGGRVGETQYF	TGTGCCAGCAGCGTAGGGGGGGGCAGGGTAGGAGAGACCCAGTACTTC	-	TRBV9	TRBJ2-5	-
CASSPQGNRETQYF	TGCGCCAGCAGCCCCCAGGGGAATCGAGAGACCCAGTACTTC	-	TRBV4-1	TRBJ2-5	-
CATSEITGQAFNEQFF	TGTGCCACCAGTGAGATAACTGGACAGGCCTTCAATGAGCAGTTCTTC	TRBD1	TRBV24-1	TRBJ2-1	few
CSARDPRAGGRTDTQYF	TGCAGTGCTAGAGATCCCCGGGCGGGGGGTCGCACAGATACGCAGTATTTT	TRBD2	TRBV20-1	TRBJ2-3	few
CASSVALAGINTGELFF	TGCGCCAGCAGCGTCGCACTAGCGGGGATTAACACCGGGGAGCTGTTTTTT	TRBD2	TRBV5-1	TRBJ2-2	-
CASSLVAGGYQPQHF	TGTGCCAGCAGCTTAGTGGCAGGGGGCTATCAGCCCCAGCATTTT	TRBD1	TRBV7-8	TRBJ1-5	-
CASSFGRPYEQYF	TGTGCCAGCAGTTTCGGACGGCCCTACGAGCAGTACTTC	-	TRBV27	TRBJ2-7	few
CASEAGEIGTQYF	TGTGCCAGCGAAGCGGGGGAGATTGGGACCCAGTACTTC	TRBD2	TRBV7-6	TRBJ2-5	few
CASSLRISGVPGKVHEQFF	TGTGCCAGCAGCTTGAGGATTAGCGGCGTACCGGGTAAAGTACATGAGCAGTTCTTC	-	TRBV5-6	TRBJ2-1	few
CSAKPDPSMNTEAFF	TGCAGTGCCAAACCTGACCCATCCATGAACACTGAAGCTTTCTTT	-	TRBV20-1	TRBJ1-1	-
CASSGGLAGNNEQFF	TGTGCCAGCAGTGGAGGACTAGCGGGGAACAATGAGCAGTTCTTC	TRBD2	TRBV6-1	TRBJ2-1	many
CASSSGLQGAREQYF	TGCGCCAGCAGCTCGGGCCTACAGGGGGCGCGCGAGCAGTACTTC	TRBD1	TRBV5-1	TRBJ2-7	few
CASSLMTYEQYF	TGTGCCAGCAGCCTAATGACCTACGAGCAGTACTTC	-	TRBV2	TRBJ2-7	-
CATGTGDSYEQYF	TGTGCCACCGGGACAGGGGACTCCTACGAGCAGTACTTC	TRBD1	TRBV12-3/TRBV12-4	TRBJ2-7	few
CASSPAGGPRETQYF	TGTGCCAGCAGTCCGGCGGGGGGGCCTCGAGAGACCCAGTACTTC	TRBD2	TRBV27	TRBJ2-5	few
CASSSPRGSGGEQYF	TGTGCCAGCAGCTCCCCGCGGGGCTCGGGAGGCGAGCAGTACTTC	TRBD2	TRBV7-6	TRBJ2-7	-
CATSALPGTSVRTGELFF	TGTGCCACCAGTGCCCTCCCTGGGACTAGCGTTCGCACCGGGGAGCTGTTTTTT	TRBD2	TRBV24-1	TRBJ2-2	-
CASSLRLAFSHEQYF	TGTGCCAGCAGCCTCCGACTAGCGTTTAGTCACGAGCAGTACTTC	TRBD2	TRBV7-2	TRBJ2-7	-
CASSHRGHSTGNTIYF	TGTGCCAGCAGCCACCGCGGCCACAGCACTGGAAACACCATATATTTT	-	TRBV7-8	TRBJ1-3	few
CSARGPAPSETQYF	TGCAGTGCCCGGGGGCCAGCACCCTCGGAGACCCAGTACTTC	-	TRBV20-1	TRBJ2-5	-
CASSYRGLAEWTDTQYF	TGTGCCAGCAGCTACCGAGGACTAGCGGAATGGACAGATACGCAGTATTTT	TRBD2	TRBV7-9	TRBJ2-3	-
CASSPGRGQLEETQYF	TGTGCCAGCAGCCCGGGACGGGGACAACTAGAAGAGACCCAGTACTTC	-	TRBV11-2	TRBJ2-5	-
CATSGTSGSVRVDTQYF	TGTGCCACCAGTGGCACTAGCGGGTCCGTCAGAGTAGATACGCAGTATTTT	TRBD2	TRBV24-1	TRBJ2-3	-
CASSRAGTRSSRGEQYF	TGTGCCAGCAGCAGAGCCGGGACTAGATCGTCCCGGGGCGAGCAGTACTTC	TRBD2	TRBV7-2	TRBJ2-7	-
CASSRPESGFEQYF	TGTGCCAGCAGCAGACCAGAGAGCGGTTTCGAGCAGTACTTC	-	TRBV7-8	TRBJ2-7	few
CASHPLFWAGTPNTGELFF	TGTGCCAGCCACCCCCTTTTTTGGGCAGGGACACCGAACACCGGGGAGCTGTTTTTT	-	TRBV12-3/TRBV12-4	TRBJ2-2	-
CATSDGAMNTEAFF	TGTGCCACCAGTGACGGGGCCATGAACACTGAAGCTTTCTTT	-	TRBV24-1	TRBJ1-1	few
CASSRTVATEAFF	TGTGCCAGCAGCAGGACAGTGGCGACTGAAGCTTTCTTT	-	TRBV5-5	TRBJ1-1	-
CSAEREGPNNEQFF	TGCAGTGCTGAGCGGGAGGGGCCGAACAATGAGCAGTTCTTC	TRBD2	TRBV20-1	TRBJ2-1	-
CASSSGGYTF	TGTGCCAGTAGTTCGGGTGGCTACACCTTC	-	TRBV19	TRBJ1-2	few
CASSPSGGLHTF	TGTGCCAGCAGCCCCTCAGGGGGGCTCCACACCTTC	TRBD1	TRBV5-8	TRBJ1-2	-
CSATGTSGNTGELFF	TGCAGTGCTACCGGGACTAGCGGGAACACCGGGGAGCTGTTTTTT	TRBD2	TRBV20-1	TRBJ2-2	many
CASRETSGGREQFF	TGCGCCAGCAGGGAGACTAGCGGGGGCAGGGAGCAGTTCTTC	TRBD2	TRBV5-1	TRBJ2-1	few
CASSSRPSSGRGSETQYF	TGCGCCAGCAGCTCTCGTCCGTCAAGCGGGAGGGGGTCAGAGACCCAGTACTTC	TRBD2	TRBV4-3	TRBJ2-5	-
CASSTGDTGELFF	TGTGCCAGCAGCACAGGGGACACCGGGGAGCTGTTTTTT	TRBD1	TRBV27	TRBJ2-2	-
CSARSLGQATNTEAFF	TGCAGTGCTAGAAGTTTGGGACAGGCAACCAACACTGAAGCTTTCTTT	TRBD1	TRBV20-1	TRBJ1-1	few
CASSPPRDSQFNEQFF	TGTGCCAGCAGTCCCCCCCGGGACAGTCAATTCAATGAGCAGTTCTTC	TRBD1	TRBV6-2/TRBV6-3	TRBJ2-1	-
CASSQGDREHYGYTF	TGTGCCAGCAGCCAAGGGGACAGGGAACACTATGGCTACACCTTC	TRBD1	TRBV4-2	TRBJ1-2	-
CASSRTWTSGRVRSAKNIQYF	TGTGCCAGCAGTCGTACTTGGACTAGCGGGAGGGTGCGATCGGCCAAAAACATTCAGTACTTC	TRBD2	TRBV12-3/TRBV12-4	TRBJ2-4	-
CAQGNSYNSPLHF	TGTGCACAGGGAAACTCCTATAATTCACCCCTCCACTTT	-	TRBV5-4	TRBJ1-6	few
CSARGHQKIANTGELFF	TGCAGTGCTAGAGGTCACCAGAAGATCGCGAACACCGGGGAGCTGTTTTTT	-	TRBV20-1	TRBJ2-2	few
CASSFRQVAYEQYF	TGTGCCAGCAGCTTCAGACAGGTCGCCTACGAGCAGTACTTC	-	TRBV11-1	TRBJ2-7	-
CASSLGPRPLEAFF	TGTGCCAGCAGCTTGGGACCGCGCCCGCTGGAAGCTTTCTTT	-	TRBV5-6	TRBJ1-1	few
CASSKTGGELFF	TGTGCCAGCAGCAAAACTGGGGGGGAGCTGTTTTTT	-	TRBV5-4	TRBJ2-2	-
CASSREGVLNYNEQFF	TGTGCCAGCAGCCGCGAGGGCGTTCTAAACTACAATGAGCAGTTCTTC	-	TRBV11-2	TRBJ2-1	few
CASSTGFNEQFF	TGTGCCAGCAGTACAGGGTTCAATGAGCAGTTCTTC	-	TRBV6-2/TRBV6-3	TRBJ2-1	many
CASSYGLWSPSDGYTF	TGTGCCAGCAGTTACGGCCTATGGAGCCCATCTGATGGCTACACCTTC	-	TRBV6-6	TRBJ1-2	-
CASSDTAFTDTQYF	TGTGCCAGTAGTGACACGGCATTCACAGATACGCAGTATTTT	-	TRBV19	TRBJ2-3	-